The T cell receptor beta chain described here comes from a study of Ad26.COV2.S vaccination and SARS-CoV-2 variants. Findings and caveats of the study: Substantial response breadth was reportedly seen for spike-specific CD8+ and CD4+ T cells after vaccination. Recipients given vaccine exceeded placebo recipients in spike-specific TCR breadth.

Note on this clone: Its target is unknown.

Only in-frame clones appear in the TCRdb table, and some are missing; sequencing was by immunoSEQ multiplex PCR. The table has some 180,000 clones, roughly nine tenths seen once. The source was peripheral blood, collected after recovery from COVID-19. The sequence came from a human donor who had recovered from COVID-19.

CDR3 region: CASAEQGEAFF. CDR3 sequence (DNA): TGTGCCAGCGCGGAACAGGGGGAAGCTTTCTTT. The rearrangement joins TRBV7-2 to TRBJ1-1, with TRBD1 matching 7 bases. The V gene's germline CDR1 is SGHTA and CDR2 FQGNSA. V trimming: 8 bases; J trimming: 8 bases; junction bases outside the gene matches: 5. This CDR3 spans 11 amino acids.